The rows below give T cell receptor beta chains drawn from one sample of a study of spatial heterogeneity in lung cancer. TCRdb processed the 5' RACE reads anew with MiXCR; each CDR3 protein has one entry. The table includes about 24,000 distinct CDR3 sequences, 8.8% detected once. The sample in question was lung tumor tissue, obtained at surgery. The receptor source for this set is a male donor with early-stage non-small cell lung cancer. Both conserved end residues are part of each CDR3. Fields, in order: D gene, J gene, clone size, V gene, CDR3 protein, CDR3 DNA. A D gene is named only where the DNA matches it firmly. Some rows mark clone size as missing; the rest say once, few, many or name a class of expanded clone.

>.|TRBJ2-5|many|TRBV5-1
CASSSFPGVQETQYF
TGCGCCAGCAGCTCCTTCCCGGGGGTCCAGGAGACCCAGTACTTC
>TRBD2|TRBJ2-5|many|TRBV10-3
CAISRLAGGGETQYF
TGTGCCATCAGCCGACTAGCGGGAGGGGGTGAGACCCAGTACTTC
>TRBD1|TRBJ1-5|many|TRBV2
CASRLTGKDQPQHF
TGTGCCAGCAGACTGACAGGGAAAGATCAGCCCCAGCATTTT
>.|TRBJ1-1|.|TRBV28
CASSLRGSNTEAFF
TGTGCCAGCAGTTTACGGGGGTCGAACACTGAAGCTTTCTTT
>.|TRBJ2-1|many|TRBV5-1
CASSADLKQFF
TGCGCCAGCAGCGCGGACCTCAAGCAGTTCTTC
>.|TRBJ2-1|.|TRBV29-1
CSVPDTYNEQFF
TGCAGCGTTCCGGACACATACAATGAGCAGTTCTTC
>.|TRBJ2-2|.|TRBV7-9
CATRWTNTGELFF
TGTGCCACCCGGTGGACGAACACCGGGGAGCTGTTTTTT
>.|TRBJ2-1|few|TRBV7-2
CASSFHNEQFF
TGTGCCAGCAGCTTCCATAATGAGCAGTTCTTC
>.|TRBJ1-2|.|TRBV6-6
CASSFDGNYGYTF
TGTGCCAGCAGTTTCGACGGTAACTATGGCTACACCTTC
>.|TRBJ2-1|many|TRBV29-1
CSVNLLGNEQFF
TGCAGCGTTAACTTACTAGGGAATGAGCAGTTCTTC
>.|TRBJ2-7|.|TRBV28
CASSSMLYEQYF
TGTGCCAGCAGTTCCATGTTGTACGAGCAGTACTTC
>TRBD2|TRBJ2-5|few|TRBV6-5
CASSYDGGKTQYF
TGTGCCAGCAGTTACGACGGGGGGAAGACCCAGTACTTC
>TRBD1|TRBJ2-1|many|TRBV7-3
CASSLIGTAYNEQFF
TGTGCCAGCAGCTTAATCGGGACAGCCTACAATGAGCAGTTCTTC
>.|TRBJ2-7|many|TRBV9
CASSLSGVSYEQYF
TGTGCCAGCAGCCTCTCGGGGGTGTCCTACGAGCAGTACTTC
>TRBD2|TRBJ2-1|few|TRBV12-3/TRBV12-4
CASSPSGTSILEQFF
TGTGCCAGCAGTCCATCTGGGACTAGTATCTTAGAGCAGTTCTTC
>.|TRBJ2-2|many|TRBV12-3/TRBV12-4
CASSPLLGTGELFF
TGTGCCAGCAGCCCCTTGTTGGGCACCGGGGAGCTGTTTTTT
>TRBD2|TRBJ2-1|many|TRBV28
CASSFAGGPYNEQFF
TGTGCCAGCAGTTTTGCGGGGGGCCCCTACAATGAGCAGTTCTTC
>.|TRBJ1-6|many|TRBV7-2
CATGGENNSPLHF
TGTGCCACGGGGGGAGAGAATAATTCACCCCTCCACTTT
>.|TRBJ2-1|.|TRBV12-3/TRBV12-4
CASSLAGASYNEQFF
TGTGCCAGCAGTTTAGCGGGGGCTTCCTACAATGAGCAGTTCTTC
>.|TRBJ1-3|many|TRBV2
CASKASGNTIYF
TGTGCCAGCAAAGCCTCTGGAAACACCATATATTTT
>.|TRBJ2-7|few|TRBV11-2
CASSTTGGAGQISYEQYF
TGTGCCAGCAGCACTACGGGAGGAGCGGGACAGATCTCCTACGAGCAGTACTTC
>.|TRBJ2-7|medium-sized|TRBV4-3
CASSQEAQGEQYF
TGCGCCAGCAGCCAAGAGGCTCAAGGAGAGCAGTACTTC
>TRBD2|TRBJ2-2|many|TRBV5-4
CASSSRLAETGELFF
TGTGCCAGCAGCTCGAGACTAGCGGAGACCGGGGAGCTGTTTTTT
>.|TRBJ2-2|medium-sized|TRBV10-3
CAISESTGWELFF
TGTGCCATCAGTGAGTCGACTGGCTGGGAGCTGTTTTTT
>.|TRBJ1-2|few|TRBV3-1
CASSQAGAVYYGYTF
TGTGCCAGCAGCCAGGCGGGGGCAGTTTACTATGGCTACACCTTC
>.|TRBJ1-1|many|TRBV5-1
CASSGTVNTEAFF
TGCGCCAGCAGCGGAACGGTGAACACTGAAGCTTTCTTT
>TRBD1|TRBJ2-6|few|TRBV7-9
CASSLGQGLPSGANVLTF
TGTGCCAGCAGCCTGGGACAGGGGTTACCCTCTGGGGCCAACGTCCTGACTTTC
>TRBD1|TRBJ1-5|.|TRBV20-1
CSAGQGASNQPQHF
TGCAGTGCTGGACAGGGGGCGAGCAATCAGCCCCAGCATTTT
>.|TRBJ2-7|many|TRBV5-1
CASSLLRGKAYEQYF
TGCGCCAGCAGCTTGTTAAGAGGCAAAGCCTACGAGCAGTACTTC
>TRBD1|TRBJ2-1|few|TRBV19
CASSIGGGAYNEQFF
TGTGCCAGTAGTATAGGAGGGGGCGCCTACAATGAGCAGTTCTTC
>TRBD2|TRBJ2-2|many|TRBV7-9
CASSWGLALTGELFF
TGTGCCAGCAGCTGGGGACTAGCGCTCACCGGGGAGCTGTTTTTT
>.|TRBJ1-6|many|TRBV18
CASSGTPLNSPLHF
TGTGCCAGCTCCGGGACACCGCTTAATTCACCCCTCCACTTT
>TRBD2|TRBJ2-5|many|TRBV11-2
CASSLSPSLAGAPSQETQYF
TGTGCCAGCAGCTTGTCGCCCTCCCTAGCGGGGGCCCCCTCCCAAGAGACCCAGTACTTC
>.|TRBJ1-4|medium-sized|TRBV28
CASSGNEKLFF
TGTGCCAGCAGTGGGAATGAAAAACTGTTTTTT
>.|TRBJ1-5|many|TRBV3-1
CASSQGYEGQPQHF
TGTGCCAGCAGCCAGGGGTACGAAGGTCAGCCCCAGCATTTT
>TRBD2|TRBJ2-7|.|TRBV20-1
CSAERGFSGEQYF
TGCAGTGCTGAGCGGGGGTTTTCGGGAGAGCAGTACTTC
>.|TRBJ1-5|few|TRBV10-3
CAISGAYSNQPQHF
TGTGCCATCAGTGGGGCTTATAGCAATCAGCCCCAGCATTTT
>.|TRBJ1-1|.|TRBV3-1
CASSQVRTVATEAFF
TGTGCCAGCAGCCAAGTTCGGACAGTCGCCACTGAAGCTTTCTTT
>TRBD1|TRBJ2-2|few|TRBV5-1
CASSPLGTGATGELFF
TGCGCCAGCAGCCCCCTGGGGACAGGGGCTACCGGGGAGCTGTTTTTT
>.|TRBJ1-6|many|TRBV7-8
CASSLGWGDNSPLHF
TGTGCCAGCAGCTTAGGGTGGGGAGATAATTCACCCCTCCACTTT